These T cell receptor beta chains were read from a single sample in a study of blood T cell repertoires in COVID-19. Method: immunoSEQ multiplex PCR; TCRdb's copy keeps in-frame clones and lacks some. The repertoire holds approximately 150,000 clones, with 86% as singletons. The sequenced sample consisted of peripheral blood. The receptor set was obtained from a man between 65 and 85 years old with acute or convalescent COVID-19. CDR3s include the opening cysteine and the closing phenylalanine or tryptophan. A D gene is named only where the DNA matches it firmly. Clone size is given for some rows only: seen once, a few or many times, or a class if the clone is expanded.

>TRBJ2-7|NA|TRBD2|TRBV12-3/TRBV12-4
CASSIGLVYEQYF
TGTGCCAGCAGCATCGGACTAGTCTACGAGCAGTACTTC
>TRBJ2-7|NA|NA|TRBV5-1
CASSFRGGDYEQYF
TGCGCCAGCAGCTTCCGGGGAGGAGACTACGAGCAGTACTTC
>TRBJ2-7|NA|NA|TRBV5-1
CASSLNRELYEQYF
TGCGCCAGCAGCCTAAACAGGGAATTGTACGAGCAGTACTTC
>TRBJ1-6|NA|NA|TRBV30
CAWTNWAENSPLHF
TGTGCCTGGACTAACTGGGCAGAAAATTCACCCCTCCACTTT
>TRBJ2-7|NA|TRBD2|TRBV7-9
CASSDQGLVYEQYF
TGTGCCAGCAGCGATCAGGGACTAGTCTACGAGCAGTACTTC
>TRBJ1-5|NA|NA|TRBV27
CASSLSGTWGEPQHF
TGTGCCAGCAGTTTATCGGGGACCTGGGGGGAGCCCCAGCATTTT
>TRBJ2-2|NA|TRBD2|TRBV7-9
CASSSGLAGGTGELFF
TGTGCCAGCAGCTCCGGACTAGCGGGAGGGACCGGGGAGCTGTTTTTT
>TRBJ2-2|NA|TRBD1|TRBV6-6
CASRLGQGRVGELFF
TGTGCCAGCCGACTTGGACAGGGAAGGGTCGGGGAGCTGTTTTTT
>TRBJ2-3|NA|TRBD2|TRBV4-1
CASSQGLGSGDTQYF
TGCGCCAGCAGCCAGGGACTAGGTTCTGGAGATACGCAGTATTTT
>TRBJ2-1|NA|NA|TRBV13
CASSLRTIDEQFF
TGTGCCAGCAGCCTCCGGACAATCGATGAGCAGTTCTTC
>TRBJ2-2|NA|TRBD1|TRBV14
CASSNRGANTGELFF
TGTGCCAGCAGCAACAGGGGCGCGAACACCGGGGAGCTGTTTTTT
>TRBJ2-3|NA|TRBD2|TRBV7-3
CASSLGLADTDTQYF
TGTGCCAGCAGCTTAGGTCTAGCGGACACAGATACGCAGTATTTT
>TRBJ2-6|once|NA|TRBV6-2/TRBV6-3
CASSYVRTLASGANVLTF
TGTGCCAGCAGTTACGTTCGGACATTAGCCTCTGGGGCCAACGTCCTGACTTTC
>TRBJ1-2|once|TRBD1|TRBV25-1
CASSGGRQGRGYTF
TGTGCCAGCAGTGGTGGGCGACAGGGTCGGGGCTACACCTTC
>TRBJ2-2|few|NA|TRBV4-1
CASSQGAGNTGELFF
TGCGCCAGCAGCCAAGGCGCGGGCAACACCGGGGAGCTGTTTTTT
>TRBJ2-1|once|TRBD2|TRBV19
CASSDGTTNNEQFF
TGTGCCAGTAGTGACGGGACTACAAACAATGAGCAGTTCTTC
>TRBJ2-2|NA|TRBD1|TRBV6-5
CASSRDRDTGELFF
TGTGCCAGCAGCCGGGACAGGGACACCGGGGAGCTGTTTTTT
>TRBJ2-7|NA|TRBD2|TRBV5-4
CASSSGLAGYSYEQYF
TGTGCCAGCAGCTCGGGACTAGCGGGATACTCCTACGAGCAGTACTTC
>TRBJ2-5|NA|TRBD1|TRBV2
CASRMGQGVETQYF
TGTGCCAGCAGAATGGGACAGGGGGTAGAGACCCAGTACTTC
>TRBJ2-6|NA|NA|TRBV6-5
CASMTARGWANVLTF
TGTGCCAGCATGACGGCGCGGGGCTGGGCCAACGTCCTGACTTTC
>TRBJ1-3|NA|NA|TRBV5-6
CASSAVGNTIYF
TGTGCCAGCAGCGCGGTTGGAAACACCATATATTTT
>TRBJ2-3|NA|TRBD1|TRBV11-3
CASSSQTGTDTQYF
TGTGCCAGCAGCTCCCAGACAGGGACAGATACGCAGTATTTT
>TRBJ2-7|NA|TRBD1|TRBV2
CASSDPGQGGHEQYF
TGTGCCAGCAGTGACCCGGGACAGGGGGGCCACGAGCAGTACTTC
>TRBJ1-4|NA|NA|TRBV5-1
CASSYWGAEGEKLFF
TGCGCCAGCAGCTACTGGGGAGCGGAGGGTGAAAAACTGTTTTTT
>TRBJ1-1|NA|NA|TRBV5-1
CASSPGGAYNTEAFF
TGCGCCAGCAGCCCCGGGGGGGCTTACAACACTGAAGCTTTCTTT
>TRBJ1-2|NA|TRBD1|TRBV7-2
CASSLDRGANYGYTF
TGTGCCAGCAGCCTTGACAGGGGGGCTAACTATGGCTACACCTTC
>TRBJ1-2|NA|TRBD1|TRBV30
CAWRDRSYGYTF
TGTGCCTGGAGGGACAGGTCCTATGGCTACACCTTC
>TRBJ2-1|once|NA|TRBV27
CASSPRLAVIYNEQFF
TGTGCCAGCAGTCCCCGATTAGCGGTTATTTACAATGAGCAGTTCTTC
>TRBJ2-2|NA|NA|TRBV4-3
CASSQDQATGELFF
TGCGCCAGCAGCCAAGATCAGGCCACCGGGGAGCTGTTTTTT
>TRBJ2-1|NA|NA|TRBV19
CASSIGTGHNEQFF
TGTGCCAGTAGTATTGGTACAGGGCATAATGAGCAGTTCTTC
>TRBJ1-2|NA|TRBD1|TRBV28
CASRRQGDRYGYTF
TGTGCCAGCAGGCGACAGGGGGATCGCTATGGCTACACCTTC
>TRBJ1-5|NA|NA|TRBV28
CASSKLGSGDSNQPQHF
TGTGCCAGCAGCAAGTTGGGTTCAGGGGATAGCAATCAGCCCCAGCATTTT
>TRBJ2-1|NA|TRBD1|TRBV9
CASSIGTALYNEQFF
TGTGCCAGCAGCATAGGGACAGCCTTGTACAATGAGCAGTTCTTC
>TRBJ2-2|NA|TRBD2|TRBV11-2
CASSLLAGAGELFF
TGTGCCAGCAGCTTACTAGCGGGAGCCGGGGAGCTGTTTTTT
>TRBJ2-1|many|NA|TRBV5-6
CASSLVRNEQFF
TGTGCCAGCAGCTTGGTGAGAAATGAGCAGTTCTTC
>TRBJ2-1|NA|NA|TRBV5-4
CASSLAGRYNEQFF
TGTGCCAGCAGCTTGGCAGGGAGGTACAATGAGCAGTTCTTC
>TRBJ2-7|NA|TRBD1|TRBV19
CASRGTGLNEQYF
TGTGCCAGTAGAGGGACAGGGCTCAACGAGCAGTACTTC
>TRBJ1-4|NA|TRBD1|TRBV28
CASSIGTGVDEKLFF
TGTGCCAGCAGTATCGGGACAGGGGTGGATGAAAAACTGTTTTTT
>TRBJ2-1|NA|TRBD2|TRBV7-9
CASSRLAGAELDEQFF
TGTGCCAGCAGCAGACTAGCGGGAGCGGAATTGGATGAGCAGTTCTTC
>TRBJ2-5|NA|NA|TRBV6-5
CASSYSAAVETQYF
TGTGCCAGCAGTTACTCTGCGGCAGTAGAGACCCAGTACTTC
>TRBJ2-7|NA|TRBD1|TRBV18
CASSPPGTGSYEQYF
TGTGCCAGCTCACCACCGGGGACAGGTTCCTACGAGCAGTACTTC
>TRBJ2-1|NA|TRBD2|TRBV7-2
CASSFSGTSGRASNSKEFF
TGTGCCAGCAGCTTCAGCGGGACTAGCGGGAGGGCCTCCAACTCGAAGGAGTTCTTC